These T cell receptor beta chains were read from a single sample in a study of T cell repertoires in cytomegalovirus infection. TCRdb reprocessed the reads with MiXCR, giving one entry per CDR3 protein. The sample lists more than 85,000 distinct CDR3 sequences; 16% were seen once. Input material: PBMCs. The receptors derive from a human donor in good health (CMV status not recorded). Some clones in this sample may be carry-over from other donors' samples. Both conserved end residues are part of each CDR3. Fields, in order: clone size, V gene, D gene, CDR3 length, J gene, CDR3 protein, CDR3 DNA. D genes are given only for firm matches. Rows may omit the clone size; those that give it use once, few, many or a size class.

-	TRBV11-1	-	12	TRBJ1-1	CASSFSGPEAFF	TGTGCCAGCAGCTTTTCGGGCCCCGAAGCTTTCTTT
many	TRBV2	-	11	TRBJ2-7	CASRSRYEQYF	TGTGCCAGCAGGTCCCGCTACGAGCAGTACTTC
many	TRBV7-2	-	13	TRBJ1-1	CASSLVADTEAFF	TGTGCCAGCAGCTTAGTGGCAGACACTGAAGCTTTCTTT
many	TRBV4-1	-	15	TRBJ1-6	CASSQDRNYNSPLHF	TGCGCCAGCAGCCAAGATCGGAATTATAATTCACCCCTCCACTTT
-	TRBV7-9	-	11	TRBJ1-3	CAGGPGNTIYF	TGTGCGGGAGGCCCTGGAAACACCATATATTTT
-	TRBV7-2	TRBD2	14	TRBJ2-7	CASSFGLASYEQYF	TGTGCCAGCAGCTTTGGACTAGCTTCCTACGAGCAGTACTTC
-	TRBV19	TRBD2	16	TRBJ2-2	CASSIGTSHSTGELFF	TGTGCCAGTAGTATAGGGACTAGCCATTCCACCGGGGAGCTGTTTTTT
many	TRBV7-9	-	16	TRBJ2-5	CASSLDLAQYQETQYF	TGTGCCAGCAGCTTAGATCTAGCCCAGTACCAAGAGACCCAGTACTTC
-	TRBV28	-	14	TRBJ2-4	CASSPRRAKNIQYF	TGTGCCAGCAGTCCTCGCAGAGCCAAAAACATTCAGTACTTC
-	TRBV12-3/TRBV12-4	-	13	TRBJ1-5	CASQGETRQPQHF	TGTGCCAGCCAAGGTGAGACGCGGCAGCCCCAGCATTTT
few	TRBV7-9	-	18	TRBJ2-3	CASSSSVLGGFGTDTQYF	TGTGCCAGCAGCTCTAGCGTCCTCGGGGGTTTCGGCACAGATACGCAGTATTTT
many	TRBV6-6	-	13	TRBJ2-7	CASSYSEAYEQYF	TGTGCCAGCAGTTACTCGGAAGCCTACGAGCAGTACTTC
-	TRBV27	TRBD2	14	TRBJ2-5	CASTKLGEGQTQYF	TGTGCCAGCACCAAACTAGGGGAGGGGCAGACCCAGTACTTC